A single sample gave rise to the 17 T cell receptor beta chains below, sequenced in a study of HIV-infected patients and healthy controls. TCRdb used MiXCR to reprocess the 5' RACE reads, holding one entry per CDR3 protein. The sample includes under 20,000 distinct CDR3 sequences, 15% to 20% of them seen just once. Sequencing used CD8+ T cells from blood. Receptors originate from a human donor in good health.

The table lists this clonotype with many counts. The chain recombines TRBV5-1 with TRBJ1-2, with no clear D. The CDR3 is made up of 14 amino acids. Germline V lookup: CDR1 SGHRS, CDR2 YFSETQ. Trimming took off 4 bases at V and 6 bases at J, with 16 bases between the two ends. CDR3 amino acids: CASSAILTSHGYTF. The CDR3 bases are TGCGCCAGCAGCGCCATTTTAACGAGTCATGGCTACACCTTC.

The CDR3 coding sequence is TGCAGCGCCCGGGACACAGGGAAGCAGTACTTC. Translating it yields CSARDTGKQYF. The V gene is TRBV29-1, the J gene TRBJ2-7; D is possibly TRBD1 (6 bases). The V end lost 7 bases, the J end lost 8 bases, and 15 bases lay between the germline ends. Germline CDR1 reads SQVTM; CDR2 reads ANQGSEA. CDR3 size: 11 residues.

This clonotype was recorded at least ten times. The chain links TRBV12-3 or TRBV12-4 to TRBJ2-1; the match to TRBD2 covers 7 bases. V lost 3 bases and J lost 3; bases outside the gene matches: 2. The CDR3 runs 14 residues. CDR3 coding DNA: TGTGCCAGCAGTTTGCGGGAGTACTACAATGAGCAGTTCTTC. Encoded protein: CASSLREYYNEQFF.

This clonotype was observed many times. The chain employs TRBV5-4 and TRBJ2-5, with D possibly called TRBD1 or TRBD2 (5 bases each). The V end was cut by 0 bases, the J end by 7 bases, with 16 bases between. The CDR3 runs 15 residues. Looked up from germline, CDR1 is SGHNT and CDR2 is YYREEE (reference sequence). The CDR3 loop reads CASSLEGTGPGTQYF. The CDR3 bases are TGTGCCAGCAGCTTGGAGGGGACCGGCCCGGGGACCCAGTACTTC.

Only a few counts were recorded for this clonotype. The gene calls are TRBV20-1 and TRBJ2-1; no reliable D call. The CDR3 consists of 15 residues. In germline, CDR1 is DFQATT, CDR2 SNEGSKA (reference sequence). V lost 1 base and J 4 bases, leaving 14 bases between the germline ends. This CDR3 reads CSARGTPLTYNEQFF. In DNA, the CDR3 is TGCAGTGCTAGAGGTACCCCACTCACGTACAATGAGCAGTTCTTC.

This clonotype was seen at least ten times. This chain uses TRBV12-3 or TRBV12-4 with TRBJ1-5; D gene ambiguous. V lost 4 bases to trimming and J lost 7 bases, with 8 bases between them. The CDR3 consists of 12 residues. The CDR3 reads CASSSWEQPQHF. The CDR3 DNA sequence: TGTGCCAGCAGTTCGTGGGAGCAGCCCCAGCATTTT.

This clonotype was observed many times. The chain employs TRBV7-9 and TRBJ2-3; TRBD1 matches 10 bases. CDR1 and CDR2 (germline): SEHNR, FQNEAQ (reference sequence). V dropped 2 bases and J dropped 6; count of bases not matched to a gene: 8. The CDR3 totals 16 residues. This chain's CDR3 is CASSLITTGGLDTQYF. The CDR3 DNA sequence: TGTGCCAGCAGCTTAATTACGACAGGGGGCTTGGATACGCAGTATTTT.

The V and J genes are TRBV6-1 and TRBJ2-7, with a possible D match to TRBD1 (6 bases). The V gene lost 8 bases and the J gene lost 2 bases, with 10 bases spanning the gap. Looked up from germline, CDR1 is MNHNS and CDR2 is SASEGT. The CDR3 consists of 12 residues. CDR3 loop: CASQDRAYEQYF. CDR3 sequence (DNA): TGTGCCAGCCAGGACAGAGCCTACGAGCAGTACTTC.

This clonotype came up a few times. V usage is TRBV5-4 and J usage is TRBJ2-3; the match to TRBD1 covers 7 bases. The CDR3 consists of 16 residues. Germline V gene data show CDR1 as SGHNT and CDR2 as YYREEE (reference sequence). The V gene end was trimmed by 4 bases and the J gene end by 1 base; junction bases not matched to a gene: 9. DNA of the CDR3: TGTGCCAGCAGCCCTGTGGACAGGTCCGGCACAGATACGCAGTATTTT. Its protein product is CASSPVDRSGTDTQYF.

There are many counts of this clonotype. V gene TRBV7-2 combines with J gene TRBJ2-7; 7 nucleotides line up with TRBD1. V lost 1 base, J lost 3 bases, and 3 bases stayed unmatched. The CDR3 has 14 residues. The germline CDR1 and CDR2 sequences are SGHTA and FQGNSA. The CDR3 sequence: CASSLGGGGYEQYF. CDR3 in DNA: TGTGCCAGCAGCTTAGGAGGGGGCGGCTACGAGCAGTACTTC.

This rearrangement joins TRBV12-3 or TRBV12-4 to TRBJ2-7; weak D call: TRBD1 (6 bases). CDR3 length equals 15 residues. V gave up 4 bases and J gave up 2 bases, with 15 bases separating them. As DNA, the CDR3 is TGTGCCAGCAGTTCACCCAGGGGATTCACCTACGAGCAGTACTTC. It is translated as CASSSPRGFTYEQYF.

This clonotype turned up a few times. The chain joins TRBV6-1 to TRBJ2-7; D is unclear. This CDR3 is built from 13 residues. In germline, CDR1 is MNHNS, CDR2 SASEGT. V lost 6 bases, J lost 2 bases, and 11 bases lay in between. CDR3 nucleotide sequence: TGTGCCAGCAGCGTCGGTGGGACCTACGAGCAGTACTTC. Encoded protein: CASSVGGTYEQYF.

This clonotype was picked up many times. V gene TRBV12-3 or TRBV12-4 combines with J gene TRBJ1-6, with D unresolved. The CDR3 contains 15 residues. V lost 9 bases, J lost 7 bases, and 19 bases lay in between. CDR3 in amino acids: CARKIAGTENSPLHF. For the CDR3, the DNA is TGTGCCAGGAAAATAGCGGGAACAGAGAATTCACCCCTCCACTTT.

This clonotype came up many times. The chain has TRBV10-3 and TRBJ1-1; possibly TRBD1 for D (5 bases). The V end was cut by 3 bases, the J end by 0 bases, with 14 bases between. The CDR3 consists of 16 residues. Germline lookup yields CDR1 ENHRY and CDR2 SYGVKD. CDR3 in DNA: TGTGCCATCAGTGACCCTTTAGTAGGGGTGAACACTGAAGCTTTCTTT. Protein: CAISDPLVGVNTEAFF.

The V and J genes are TRBV5-6 and TRBJ2-2; unclear D gene. The CDR3 length is 15 residues. The germline V and J ends were trimmed by 0 bases and 8 bases, with 14 bases remaining between them. The germline gives CDR1 SGHDT, CDR2 YYEEEE. CDR3 DNA sequence: TGTGCCAGCAGCTTGGAACGGTCCCGGCGGGGGGAGCTGTTTTTT. Translated, it gives CASSLERSRRGELFF.

This clonotype was seen only a few times. The V gene is TRBV19, the J gene TRBJ2-7, with 7 bases matching TRBD1. V was pared by 4 bases and J by 2 bases, with 8 bases of the junction left unmatched. Germline-derived CDR1 and CDR2 are LNHDA and SQIVND (reference sequence). This CDR3 spans 15 amino acids. In nucleotides, the CDR3 is TGTGCCAGTAGTAGTGACAGGGAAAAGCCCTACGAGCAGTACTTC. Protein: CASSSDREKPYEQYF. Together with reference TRBV19 and TRBJ2-7, the CDR3 gives the full variable domain: DGGITQSPKYLFRKEGQNVTLSCEQNLNHDAMYWYRQDPGQGLRLIYYSQIVNDFQKGDIAEGYSVSREKKESFPLTVTSAQKNPTAFYLCASSSDREKPYEQYFGPGTRLTVT.

This chain joins TRBV5-1 and TRBJ2-2; 14 bases agree with TRBD2. There are 16 residues in the CDR3. Germline-derived CDR1 and CDR2 are SGHRS and YFSETQ. J was trimmed by 7 bases and V by 5 bases; bases with no gene match: 7. CDR3 loop: CASRAGTSGRVGELFF. The CDR3, as DNA: TGCGCCAGCAGGGCCGGGACTAGCGGGAGAGTCGGGGAGCTGTTTTTT. Supplemented by reference TRBV5-1 and TRBJ2-2, the full variable domain reads KAGVTQTPRYLIKTRGQQVTLSCSPISGHRSVSWYQQTPGQGLQFLFEYFSETQRNKGNFPGRFSGRQFSNSRSEMNVSTLELGDSALYLCASRAGTSGRVGELFFGEGSRLTVL.